Shown below are 19 T cell receptor beta chains from a single sample sequenced in a study of cytotoxic CD8 clonotypes in ibrutinib-treated CLL. Sequenced by immunoSEQ multiplex PCR; TCRdb stores in-frame clones only, minus some. The table includes almost 250,000 clones, roughly 74% detected once. This material consisted of PBMCs, taken after 24 months of ibrutinib treatment. Every receptor here comes from a human donor with chronic lymphocytic leukemia.

This clone was seen a few times. This sequence joins TRBV19 and TRBJ2-2; no clear D. In germline, CDR1 is LNHDA, CDR2 SQIVND (reference sequence). Trimming left V 3 bases short and J 6 bases short, with 8 bases between. This CDR3 has 13 residues. CDR3 in amino acids: CASSIDNPGELFF. The CDR3 coding sequence is TGTGCCAGTAGTATTGATAATCCCGGGGAGCTGTTTTTT.

This clone was recorded only once. The CDR3 DNA reads TGTGCCAGCAGTTCCCTGTATAGCAATCAGCCCCAGCATTTT. This gives the protein CASSSLYSNQPQHF. The rearrangement joins TRBV27 to TRBJ1-5, with D uncertain. This CDR3 is 14 amino acids long. V was shortened by 4 bases and J by 0 bases, with 7 bases between the two germline ends. The germline V gene encodes CDR1 MNHEY and CDR2 SMNVEV (reference sequence).

V usage is TRBV4-2 and J usage is TRBJ2-1; D possibly uses TRBD1 or TRBD2 (5 bases each). The CDR3 is 14 amino acids. Deletions cut 0 bases from V and 10 bases from J, with 13 bases between. Per the germline V gene, CDR1 is LGHNA and CDR2 is YNFKEQ. The CDR3 DNA reads TGTGCCAGCAGCCAAGAAAGGGGCTCGGGGGAGCAGTTCTTC. Its protein product is CASSQERGSGEQFF.

For this clone: Other nucleotide sequences from this sample produce the same CDR3. V and J are TRBV6-5 and TRBJ1-4; a possible D gene is TRBD1 (6 bases). The germline gives CDR1 MNHEY, CDR2 SVGAGI. V shed 0 bases and J shed 3 bases, with 8 bases lying between them. The CDR3 sequence is 15 residues long. The CDR3 nucleotides read TGTGCCAGCAGTTACTCGGGGGCAGCTAATGAAAAACTGTTTTTT. Protein product: CASSYSGAANEKLFF.

V and J are TRBV28 and TRBJ2-7; D unclear. Per the germline V gene, CDR1 is MDHEN and CDR2 is SYDVKM. The CDR3 is 14 residues long. V was pared by 6 bases and J by 5 bases, with 17 bases between. CDR3 nucleotides: TGTGCCAGCAGACCCTTATCGGAATCCCACGAGCAGTACTTC. Encoded protein: CASRPLSESHEQYF.

The chain couples TRBV18 to TRBJ2-1; maybe TRBD2 (6 bases). V was trimmed by 1 base and J by 5 bases, leaving 9 bases between them. The CDR3 is 14 amino acids. Germline V gene sequence: CDR1 KGHSH, CDR2 LQKENI. CDR3 protein: CASSPLPGDNEQFF. For the CDR3, the DNA is TGTGCCAGCTCACCACTCCCGGGAGACAATGAGCAGTTCTTC.

The chain joins TRBV29-1 to TRBJ2-7, with TRBD1 matching 10 bases. The length of the CDR3 is 14 residues. Germline trimming cut 3 bases from V and 4 bases from J; bases unmatched to any gene: 6. CDR1 is SQVTM and CDR2 is ANQGSEA in the germline V gene. The CDR3 protein is CSVDGTGEVYEQYF. The CDR3 nucleotides read TGCAGCGTTGATGGGACAGGGGAGGTGTACGAGCAGTACTTC.

The chain couples TRBV10-1 to TRBJ2-2, with 10 bases that match TRBD2. In germline, CDR1 is WNHNN, CDR2 SYGVQD (reference sequence). Trimming took 6 bases from V and 7 from J; bases not matched to a gene: 8. The CDR3 extends over 15 amino acids. CDR3 amino acids: CASRVLAGANGELFF. In DNA form, the CDR3 reads TGCGCCAGCAGAGTTCTAGCGGGAGCAAACGGGGAGCTGTTTTTT.

A few counts support this clone. V and J are TRBV11-3 and TRBJ2-2; tentatively, D is TRBD1 (6 bases). V dropped 3 bases and J dropped 4 bases, with 9 bases sitting between them. The V gene's germline CDR1 is SGHNT and CDR2 YENEEA. This CDR3 has 14 amino acids. This CDR3 reads CASSFGTPTGELFF. CDR3 in DNA: TGTGCCAGCAGCTTCGGGACACCCACCGGGGAGCTGTTTTTT.

This chain joins TRBV7-3 and TRBJ2-7; 9 bases align to TRBD2. V shed 4 bases, J shed 1 base, and the junction held 5 bases outside the gene matches. This CDR3 comprises 15 residues. Germline CDR1 SGHTA, CDR2 FQGTGA. DNA for the CDR3: TGTGCCAGCAGCTCCACTAGCGGGCCTTCCTACGAGCAGTACTTC. Its protein product is CASSSTSGPSYEQYF.

The rearrangement uses TRBV18 and TRBJ1-4; D unresolved. The length of the CDR3 is 15 residues. The V end was cut by 3 bases, the J end by 8 bases, with 16 bases between. Germline lookup yields CDR1 KGHSH and CDR2 LQKENI. CDR3 loop: CASSPSAGYWEKLFF. The CDR3 DNA reads TGTGCCAGCTCACCTTCGGCAGGTTATTGGGAAAAACTGTTTTTT. Full variable domain (remainder filled in from reference TRBV18 and TRBJ1-4): NAGVMQNPRHLVRRRGQEARLRCSPMKGHSHVYWYRQLPEEGLKFMVYLQKENIIDESGMPKERFSAEFPKEGPSILRIQQVVRGDSAAYFCASSPSAGYWEKLFFGSGTQLSVL.

This sequence joins TRBV4-1 and TRBJ2-7; TRBD1 matches at 10 bases. CDR3 length: 17 residues. J gave up 5 bases and V 4 bases, and 14 bases lay outside the gene matches. Germline values: CDR1 MGHRA, CDR2 YSYEKL. The CDR3 sequence is CASSPQGDRDRGHEQYF. The CDR3 DNA sequence: TGCGCCAGCAGCCCCCAAGGGGACCGGGACAGGGGCCACGAGCAGTACTTC.

The V and J genes are TRBV28 and TRBJ1-3, with D maybe TRBD1 (5 bases). The CDR3 sequence is 15 residues long. Germline values: CDR1 MDHEN, CDR2 SYDVKM. V gave up 3 bases and J gave up 7 bases, with 16 bases separating them. The CDR3 DNA sequence: TGTGCCAGCAGTTTCCGCTACGGGGCCCGCAACACCATATATTTT. Translation: CASSFRYGARNTIYF.

This chain connects TRBV18 to TRBJ1-2; tentatively, D is TRBD1 (6 bases). The CDR3 runs 14 residues. Trimming stripped 2 bases from V and 0 bases from J, with 7 bases between. CDR1 is KGHSH and CDR2 is LQKENI in the germline V gene. The CDR3 bases are TGTGCCAGCTCACCAGGGACAACTAACTATGGCTACACCTTC. It translates to CASSPGTTNYGYTF.

Written as DNA, the CDR3 is TGTGCCAGTACCCGGGACTCCCCGAGCACCGGGGAGCTGTTTTTT. Translating gives CASTRDSPSTGELFF. The chain carries TRBV19 and TRBJ2-2; D is perhaps TRBD2 (6 bases). Germline values: CDR1 LNHDA, CDR2 SQIVND (reference sequence). Trimming shortened V by 7 bases and J by 4 bases, and 16 bases separated the two germline ends. The CDR3 runs 15 residues.

V and J are TRBV6-5 and TRBJ2-7; D uncertain. This CDR3 has 12 residues. The V end was cut by 7 bases, the J end by 4 bases, with 11 bases between. Germline CDR1 reads MNHEY; CDR2 reads SVGAGI. The CDR3 spells CASISPEYEQYF. CDR3 in DNA: TGTGCCAGCATCTCCCCGGAATACGAGCAGTACTTC.

The J gene is TRBJ2-7, the V gene TRBV7-9; TRBD1 is a possible D gene (5 bases). There are 15 residues in the CDR3. CDR1 and CDR2 (germline): SEHNR, FQNEAQ (reference sequence). V was trimmed by 0 bases and J by 5 bases, leaving 14 bases between them. CDR3: CASSLAGRVLDEQYF. CDR3 sequence (DNA): TGTGCCAGCAGCTTAGCTGGCAGGGTGTTGGACGAGCAGTACTTC.

This clone showed up just once. This chain's CDR3 is CASSLLSTDTQYF. The CDR3 nucleotides read TGTGCCAGCAGCCTACTGAGCACAGATACGCAGTATTTT. The chain has TRBV25-1 and TRBJ2-3; D uncertain. The CDR3 loop spans 13 amino acids. Germline assignment: CDR1 MGHDK and CDR2 SYGVNS. Trimming shortened V by 6 bases and J by 0 bases, and 7 bases separated the two germline ends.

The V gene is TRBV5-5, the J gene TRBJ1-3; no clear D. V lost 4 bases to trimming and J lost 4 bases, with 15 bases between them. Germline V gene data show CDR1 as SGHKS and CDR2 as YYEKEE (reference sequence). The CDR3 extends over 15 amino acids. The CDR3 loop is CASSRLQSLGNTIYF. The CDR3 DNA sequence: TGTGCCAGCAGCCGTTTACAGTCTTTAGGAAACACCATATATTTT.